This T cell receptor (beta chain) was recorded in a study of blood T cells in healthy people across ages. A second PCR, run for about 7 to 11 cycles, used a sample-barcoded 5' primer plus a J-beta primer mix. In TCRdb, the 5' RACE reads were re-called with MiXCR into one record per CDR3 protein. This table holds some 1 million distinct CDR3 sequences, less than 50% found once. V was pared by 5 bases and J by 0 bases, with 17 bases between. The CDR3 is made up of 17 amino acids. Germline V gene sequence: CDR1 MNHEY, CDR2 SVGEGT. The sample was blood. This sequence joins TRBV6-2 or TRBV6-3 and TRBJ2-1; unclear D gene. This sequence was found in a woman aged 55-69 years in good health. This CDR3 is CASSKTAAALSYNEQFF. The CDR3 coding sequence is TGTGCCAGCAGTAAGACCGCGGCAGCGCTCTCCTACAATGAGCAGTTCTTC.